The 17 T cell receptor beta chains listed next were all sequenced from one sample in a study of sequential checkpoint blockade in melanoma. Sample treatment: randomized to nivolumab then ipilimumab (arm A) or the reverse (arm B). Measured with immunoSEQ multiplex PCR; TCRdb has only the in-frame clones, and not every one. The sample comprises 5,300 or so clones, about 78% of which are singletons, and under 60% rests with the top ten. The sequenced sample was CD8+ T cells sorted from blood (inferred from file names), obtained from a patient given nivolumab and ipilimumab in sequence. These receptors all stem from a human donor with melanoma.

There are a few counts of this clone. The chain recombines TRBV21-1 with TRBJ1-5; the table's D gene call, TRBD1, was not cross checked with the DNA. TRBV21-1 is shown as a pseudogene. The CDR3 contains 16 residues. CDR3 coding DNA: TGTGCCAGCAGCCCCGGACAGGACTTTAGCAATCAGCCCCAGCATTTT. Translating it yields CASSPGQDFSNQPQHF.

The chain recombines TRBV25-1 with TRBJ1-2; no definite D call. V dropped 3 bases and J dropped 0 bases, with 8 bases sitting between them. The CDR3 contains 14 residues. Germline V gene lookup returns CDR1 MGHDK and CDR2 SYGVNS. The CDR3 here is CASSELVANYGYTF. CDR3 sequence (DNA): TGTGCCAGCAGTGAGTTGGTAGCTAACTATGGCTACACCTTC.

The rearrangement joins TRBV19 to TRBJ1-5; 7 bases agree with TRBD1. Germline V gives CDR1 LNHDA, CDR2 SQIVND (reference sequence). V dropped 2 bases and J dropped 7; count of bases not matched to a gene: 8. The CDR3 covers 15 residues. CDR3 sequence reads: CASSIISGGGQPQHF. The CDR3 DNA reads TGTGCCAGTAGTATAATCTCAGGGGGAGGCCAGCCCCAGCATTTT.

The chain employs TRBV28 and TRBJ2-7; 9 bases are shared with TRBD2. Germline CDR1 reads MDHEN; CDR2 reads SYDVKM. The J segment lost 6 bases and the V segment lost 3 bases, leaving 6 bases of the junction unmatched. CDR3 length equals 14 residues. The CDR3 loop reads CASSFSGGFGEQYF. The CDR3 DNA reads TGTGCCAGCAGTTTTAGCGGGGGATTCGGCGAGCAGTACTTC.

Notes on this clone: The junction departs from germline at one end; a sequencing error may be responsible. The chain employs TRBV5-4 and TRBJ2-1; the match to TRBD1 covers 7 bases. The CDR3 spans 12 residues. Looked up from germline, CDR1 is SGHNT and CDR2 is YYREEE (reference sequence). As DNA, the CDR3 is TGTGCCAGCAGCTTCGAGTCCCGGGACAGCCTCTTC. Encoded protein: CASSFESRDSLF.

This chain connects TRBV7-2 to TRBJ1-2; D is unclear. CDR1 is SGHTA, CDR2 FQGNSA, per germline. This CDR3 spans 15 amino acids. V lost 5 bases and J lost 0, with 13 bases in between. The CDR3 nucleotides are TGTGCCAGCAGCCAAGACGGGAAATCTAACTATGGCTACACCTTC. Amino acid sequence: CASSQDGKSNYGYTF.

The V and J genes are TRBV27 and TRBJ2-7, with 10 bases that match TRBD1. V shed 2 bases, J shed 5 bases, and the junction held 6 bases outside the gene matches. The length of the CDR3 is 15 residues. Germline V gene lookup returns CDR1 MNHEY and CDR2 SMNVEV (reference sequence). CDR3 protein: CASSLGWTGGDEQYF. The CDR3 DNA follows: TGTGCCAGCAGTTTAGGGTGGACAGGGGGGGACGAGCAGTACTTC.

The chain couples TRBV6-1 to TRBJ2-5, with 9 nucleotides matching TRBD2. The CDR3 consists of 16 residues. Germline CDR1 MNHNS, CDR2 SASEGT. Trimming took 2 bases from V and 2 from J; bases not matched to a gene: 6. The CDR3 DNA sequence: TGTGCCAGCAGTGAACTCGCGGGGGGGCCTCAAGAGACCCAGTACTTC. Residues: CASSELAGGPQETQYF.

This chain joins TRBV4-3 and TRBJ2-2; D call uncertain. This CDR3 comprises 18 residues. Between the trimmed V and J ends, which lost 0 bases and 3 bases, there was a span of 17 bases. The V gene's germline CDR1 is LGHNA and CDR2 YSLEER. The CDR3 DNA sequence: TGCGCCAGCAGCCAAGAGGGCCCATACGACGTGGACACCGGGGAGCTGTTTTTT. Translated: CASSQEGPYDVDTGELFF.

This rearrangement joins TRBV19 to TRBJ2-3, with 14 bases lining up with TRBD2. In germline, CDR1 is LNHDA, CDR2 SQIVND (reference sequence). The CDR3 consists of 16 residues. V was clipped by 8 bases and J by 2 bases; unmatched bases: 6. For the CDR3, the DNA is TGTGCCAGTGGACTAGCGGGGGGTAGTAACACAGATACGCAGTATTTT. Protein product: CASGLAGGSNTDTQYF.

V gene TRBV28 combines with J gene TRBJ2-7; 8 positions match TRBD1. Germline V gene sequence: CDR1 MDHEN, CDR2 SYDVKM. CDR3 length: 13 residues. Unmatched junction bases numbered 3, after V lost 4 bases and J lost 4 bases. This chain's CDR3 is CASSYRGSYEQYF. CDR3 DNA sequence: TGTGCCAGCAGTTACAGGGGGAGTTACGAGCAGTACTTC.

The CDR3 region has the DNA TGTGCCAGCAGTTTACCCTTTTATGACAGGCTAAACACTGAAGCTTTCTTT. It translates to CASSLPFYDRLNTEAFF. J is TRBJ1-1 and V is TRBV28; the D gene is possibly TRBD1 (6 bases). Germline V gene data show CDR1 as MDHEN and CDR2 as SYDVKM. The length of the CDR3 is 17 residues. The germline V and J ends were trimmed by 2 bases and 2 bases, with 18 bases remaining between them. Complete variable domain (other parts from reference TRBV28 and TRBJ1-1): DVKVTQSSRYLVKRTGEKVFLECVQDMDHENMFWYRQDPGLGLRLIYFSYDVKMKEKGDIPEGYSVSREKKERFSLILESASTNQTSMYLCASSLPFYDRLNTEAFFGQGTRLTVV.

CDR3 DNA: TGTGCCAGCAGTTTATTGGCAGGGGGCTATCAGCCCCAGCATTTT. This gives the protein CASSLLAGGYQPQHF. This chain uses TRBV28 with TRBJ1-5, with TRBD1 matching over 8 bases. The length of the CDR3 is 15 residues. Germline CDR1 reads MDHEN; CDR2 reads SYDVKM. The junction had 4 bases not matched to a gene; V was cut back by 1 base and J by 5 bases.

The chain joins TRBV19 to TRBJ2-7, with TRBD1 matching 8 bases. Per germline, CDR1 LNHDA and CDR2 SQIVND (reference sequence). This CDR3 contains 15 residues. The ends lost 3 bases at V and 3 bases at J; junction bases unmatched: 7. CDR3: CASSILDRGVYEQYF. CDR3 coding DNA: TGTGCCAGTAGTATCCTAGACAGGGGAGTCTACGAGCAGTACTTC.

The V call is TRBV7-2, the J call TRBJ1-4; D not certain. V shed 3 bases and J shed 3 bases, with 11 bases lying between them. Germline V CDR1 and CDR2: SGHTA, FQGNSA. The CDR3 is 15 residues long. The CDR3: CASSLSWTSNEKLFF. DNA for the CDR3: TGTGCCAGCAGCTTGTCGTGGACTTCTAATGAAAAACTGTTTTTT. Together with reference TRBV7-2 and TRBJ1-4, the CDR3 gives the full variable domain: GAGVSQSPSNKVTEKGKDVELRCDPISGHTALYWYRQSLGQGLEFLIYFQGNSAPDKSGLPSDRFSAERTGGSVSTLTIQRTQQEDSAVYLCASSLSWTSNEKLFFGSGTQLSVL.

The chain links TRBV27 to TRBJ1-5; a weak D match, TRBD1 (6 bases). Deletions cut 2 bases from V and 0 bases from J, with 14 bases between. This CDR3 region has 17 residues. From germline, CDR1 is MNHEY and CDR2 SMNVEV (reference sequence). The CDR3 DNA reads TGTGCCAGCAGTTTACTTTCAGGGGTGGATAGCAATCAGCCCCAGCATTTT. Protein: CASSLLSGVDSNQPQHF.

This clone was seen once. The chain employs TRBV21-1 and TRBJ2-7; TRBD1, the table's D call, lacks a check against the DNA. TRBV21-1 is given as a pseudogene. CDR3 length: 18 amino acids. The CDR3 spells CASSITGGQTGGSYEQYF. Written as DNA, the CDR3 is TGTGCCAGCAGCATAACCGGGGGCCAGACAGGGGGGTCTTACGAGCAGTACTTC.